The present T cell receptor (beta chain) was sequenced within a study of beta chain features in type 1 diabetes. Study-wide findings and caveats: There was a moderate but significant shortening of TCRB CDR3s in all four CD4+ subsets of Type 1 diabetes patients.

To note about this clone: Its antigen remains unidentified.

Expressed TCRB transcripts were sequenced because the isolated RNA had all been reverse transcribed beforehand. TCRdb's table, derived via immunoSEQ multiplex PCR, lists solely in-frame clones and lacks some. The data hold almost 350,000 clones, with approximately 9.7% observed a single time. This sequence originates from a man aged 30-40 years with type 1 diabetes. The sequencing input was central memory CD4+ T cells from blood.

The CDR3 region is CASRPGTVAKNIQYF. The CDR3 nucleotides are TGTGCCAGCAGGCCCGGGACAGTAGCCAAAAACATTCAGTACTTC. The chain joins TRBV6-5 to TRBJ2-4, with 7 bases aligning to TRBD1. Germline values: CDR1 MNHEY, CDR2 SVGAGI. After removal of 6 bases from V and 0 bases from J, the junction contained 5 bases not matched to a gene. This CDR3 is built from 15 residues.